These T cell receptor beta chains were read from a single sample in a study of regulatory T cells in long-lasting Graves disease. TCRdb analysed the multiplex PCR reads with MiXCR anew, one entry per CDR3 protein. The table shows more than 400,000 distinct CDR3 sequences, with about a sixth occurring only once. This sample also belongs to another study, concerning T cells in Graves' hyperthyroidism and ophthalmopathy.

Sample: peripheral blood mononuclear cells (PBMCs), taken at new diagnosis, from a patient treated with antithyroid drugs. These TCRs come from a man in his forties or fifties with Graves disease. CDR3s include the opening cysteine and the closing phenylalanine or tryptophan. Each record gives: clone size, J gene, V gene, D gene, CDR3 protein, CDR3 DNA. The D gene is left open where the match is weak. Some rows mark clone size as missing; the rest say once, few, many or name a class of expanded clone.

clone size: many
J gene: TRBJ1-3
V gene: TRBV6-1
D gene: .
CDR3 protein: CASTLGTTTFSGNTIYF
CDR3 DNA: TGTGCCAGCACCTTAGGGACTACCACCTTCTCTGGAAACACCATATATTTT

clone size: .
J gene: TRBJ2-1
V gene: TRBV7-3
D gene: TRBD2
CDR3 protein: CASSLRGGRAVDNEQFF
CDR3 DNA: TGTGCCAGCAGCTTAAGGGGCGGGAGGGCCGTGGACAATGAGCAGTTCTTC

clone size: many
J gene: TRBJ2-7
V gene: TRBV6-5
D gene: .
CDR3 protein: CASSYSRFSYEQYF
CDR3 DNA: TGTGCCAGCAGTTACTCGAGGTTTTCCTACGAGCAGTACTTC

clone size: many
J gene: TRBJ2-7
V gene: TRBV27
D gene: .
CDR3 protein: CASADSLKAYEQYF
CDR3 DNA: TGTGCCAGCGCGGACTCCTTGAAGGCCTACGAGCAGTACTTC

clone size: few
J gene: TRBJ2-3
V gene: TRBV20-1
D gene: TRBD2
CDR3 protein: CSATGLAGFQDTQYF
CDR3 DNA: TGCAGTGCAACCGGACTAGCGGGATTTCAAGATACGCAGTATTTT

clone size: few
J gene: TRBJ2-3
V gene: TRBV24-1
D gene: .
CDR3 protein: CATSDPSGNRNTDTQYF
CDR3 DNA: TGTGCCACCAGTGACCCATCGGGGAACAGGAACACAGATACGCAGTATTTT

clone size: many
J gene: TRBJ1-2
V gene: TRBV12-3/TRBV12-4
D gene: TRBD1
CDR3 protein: CASTKSDREGGYTF
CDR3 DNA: TGTGCCAGCACCAAATCGGACAGGGAGGGAGGCTACACCTTC

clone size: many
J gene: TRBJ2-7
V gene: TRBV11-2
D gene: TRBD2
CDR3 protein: CASSSSGRYEQYF
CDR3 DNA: TGTGCCAGCAGCTCTAGCGGGAGATACGAGCAGTACTTC

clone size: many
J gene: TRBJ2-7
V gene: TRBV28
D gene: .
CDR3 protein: CASSPQKQGRIYEQYF
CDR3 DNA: TGTGCCAGCAGCCCCCAGAAGCAGGGGCGGATCTACGAGCAGTACTTC

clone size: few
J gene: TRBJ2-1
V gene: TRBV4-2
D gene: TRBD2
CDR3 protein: CASSQKAAGVAYNEQFF
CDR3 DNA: TGTGCCAGCAGCCAGAAGGCGGCGGGAGTAGCCTACAATGAGCAGTTCTTC

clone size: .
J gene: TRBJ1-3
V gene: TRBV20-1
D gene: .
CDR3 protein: CSARDLPGALGNTIYF
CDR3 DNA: TGCAGTGCTAGAGATCTACCAGGGGCGTTAGGGAACACCATATATTTT

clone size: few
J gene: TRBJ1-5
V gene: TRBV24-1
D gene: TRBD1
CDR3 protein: CARDRGGNQPQHF
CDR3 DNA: TGTGCCAGGGACAGGGGTGGCAATCAGCCCCAGCATTTT

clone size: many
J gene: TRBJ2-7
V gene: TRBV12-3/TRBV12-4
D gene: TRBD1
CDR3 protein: CASSSGQLKLHEQYF
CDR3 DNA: TGTGCCAGCAGCTCGGGACAGCTTAAATTGCACGAGCAGTACTTC

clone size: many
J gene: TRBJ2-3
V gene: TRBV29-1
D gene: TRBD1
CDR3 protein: CSVEAGGTDTQYF
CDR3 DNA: TGCAGCGTTGAGGCAGGGGGAACAGATACGCAGTATTTT

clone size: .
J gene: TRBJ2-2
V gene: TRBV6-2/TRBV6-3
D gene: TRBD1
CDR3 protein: CASSKQGEVAGELFF
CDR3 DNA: TGTGCCAGCAGTAAACAGGGGGAGGTGGCCGGGGAGCTGTTTTTT

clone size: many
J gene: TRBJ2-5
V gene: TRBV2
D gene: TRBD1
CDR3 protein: CASSEEGQDEETQYF
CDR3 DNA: TGTGCCAGCAGTGAGGAAGGACAGGACGAAGAGACCCAGTACTTC

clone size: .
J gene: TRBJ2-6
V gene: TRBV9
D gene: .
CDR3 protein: CASSSPGTGFHGANVLTF
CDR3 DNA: TGTGCCAGCAGTTCCCCCGGGACTGGTTTTCATGGGGCCAACGTCCTGACTTTC

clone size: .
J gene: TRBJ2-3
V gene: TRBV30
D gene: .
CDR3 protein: CAWGRLDLTDTQYF
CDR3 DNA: TGTGCCTGGGGTCGCCTCGACCTCACAGATACGCAGTATTTT

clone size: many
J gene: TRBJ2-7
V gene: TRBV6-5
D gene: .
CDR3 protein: CASSYDGYEQYF
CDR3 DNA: TGTGCCAGCAGTTACGACGGCTACGAGCAGTACTTC